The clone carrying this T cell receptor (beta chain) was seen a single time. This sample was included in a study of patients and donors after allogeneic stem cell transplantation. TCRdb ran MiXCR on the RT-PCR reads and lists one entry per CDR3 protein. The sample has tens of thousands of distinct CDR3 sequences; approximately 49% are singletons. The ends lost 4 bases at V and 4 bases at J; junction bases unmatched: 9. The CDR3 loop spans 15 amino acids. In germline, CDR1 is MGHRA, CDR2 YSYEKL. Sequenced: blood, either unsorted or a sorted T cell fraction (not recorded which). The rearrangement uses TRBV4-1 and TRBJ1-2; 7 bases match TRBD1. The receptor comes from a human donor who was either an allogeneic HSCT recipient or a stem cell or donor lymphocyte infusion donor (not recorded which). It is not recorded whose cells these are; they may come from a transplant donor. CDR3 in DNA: TGCGCCAGCAGCCTGCCCGGGACAGACATCTATGGCTACACCTTC. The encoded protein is CASSLPGTDIYGYTF.